This is a list of T cell receptor beta chains from one sample in a study of T cell therapy after organ transplantation. TCRdb keeps only in-frame clones here, not all; method: immunoSEQ multiplex PCR. The profile shows about 1,200 clones, 70% of them singletons. These receptors' targets are unknown. The source material was CD8+ T cells from blood, sampled before autologous CMV-specific T cell therapy. Every receptor here comes from a human patient who had received a solid organ transplant and had CMV disease. The CDR3 runs from the conserved cysteine through the conserved F or W. The D gene is left open where the match is weak. Size values are once, few and many counts, or a class for expanded clones, and some rows have none.

J | D | V | size | CDR3 | DNA
TRBJ1-4 | TRBD1 | TRBV6-1 | NA | CASSVQGGPVLSSEEKLFF | TGTGCCAGCAGTGTCCAGGGGGGCCCCGTTCTTAGTTCGGAAGAAAAACTGTTTTTT
TRBJ2-3 | NA | TRBV27 | once | CASSLLADSSTDTQYF | TGTGCCAGCAGTTTACTCGCAGACAGTAGCACAGATACGCAGTATTTT
TRBJ2-5 | TRBD2 | TRBV5-1 | NA | CASSSGLAGAGETQYF | TGCGCCAGCAGCTCCGGACTAGCGGGAGCGGGAGAGACCCAGTACTTC
TRBJ2-1 | TRBD2 | TRBV9 | NA | CASSGTSGRNNEQFF | TGTGCCAGCAGTGGCACTAGCGGGAGAAACAATGAGCAGTTCTTC
TRBJ1-5 | TRBD1 | TRBV5-1 | NA | CASSLTGGNQPQHF | TGCGCCAGCAGCTTAACAGGGGGGAATCAGCCCCAGCATTTT
TRBJ2-2 | NA | TRBV2 | NA | CASSERGTGELFF | TGTGCCAGCAGTGAACGGGGTACCGGGGAGCTGTTTTTT
TRBJ1-3 | NA | TRBV11-3 | NA | CASSFRNTIYF | TGTGCCAGCAGCTTTAGAAACACCATATATTTT
TRBJ2-3 | NA | TRBV27 | NA | CASSLYEVSTDTQYF | TGTGCCAGCAGCCTCTATGAAGTAAGCACAGATACGCAGTATTTT
TRBJ2-7 | NA | TRBV29-1 | NA | CSVEAFPSYEQYF | TGCAGCGTTGAAGCCTTTCCATCCTACGAGCAGTACTTC
TRBJ2-1 | NA | TRBV7-6 | NA | CASSPRQGLYNEQFF | TGTGCCAGCAGCCCCCGACAGGGACTTTACAATGAGCAGTTCTTC
TRBJ2-3 | NA | TRBV4-1 | NA | CASRITSTDTQYF | TGCGCCAGCAGAATCACTAGCACAGATACGCAGTATTTT
TRBJ2-7 | NA | TRBV7-2 | NA | CASSLGAGSWSEQYF | TGTGCCAGCAGCTTAGGGGCGGGAAGTTGGAGCGAGCAGTACTTC
TRBJ1-3 | NA | TRBV4-1 | few | CASSQAGSVAYSGNTIYF | TGCGCCAGCAGCCAAGCTGGTTCTGTGGCCTACTCTGGAAACACCATATATTTT
TRBJ2-1 | NA | TRBV27 | NA | CASSPDKLLEQFF | TGTGCCAGCAGTCCTGACAAGCTTCTAGAGCAGTTCTTC
TRBJ2-1 | NA | TRBV6-1 | NA | CASSGPSLNEQFF | TGTGCCAGCAGTGGACCATCTCTGAATGAGCAGTTCTTC
TRBJ2-2 | NA | TRBV7-3 | NA | CASSFPAGGWDTGELFF | TGTGCCAGCAGCTTCCCCGCAGGGGGGTGGGACACCGGGGAGCTGTTTTTT
TRBJ1-1 | NA | TRBV5-4 | NA | CASRPGMNTEAFF | TGTGCCAGCAGGCCGGGGATGAACACTGAAGCTTTCTTT
TRBJ2-7 | TRBD2 | TRBV5-4 | NA | CASNGGGPEQYF | TGTGCCAGCAACGGGGGGGGGCCCGAGCAGTACTTC
TRBJ2-7 | NA | TRBV14 | NA | CASSLYGNDEQYF | TGTGCCAGCAGCCTCTACGGGAATGACGAGCAGTACTTC
TRBJ1-5 | NA | TRBV7-3 | NA | CASSLKEGKQSAQHF | TGTGCCAGCAGCTTAAAGGAAGGGAAGCAATCAGCCCAGCATTTT
TRBJ1-1 | NA | TRBV6-6 | NA | CATSEARMNTEAFF | TGTGCCACCTCGGAGGCTCGGATGAACACTGAAGCTTTCTTT
TRBJ2-7 | NA | TRBV19 | NA | CASSMVGGIHEQYF | TGTGCCAGTAGTATGGTTGGGGGAATCCACGAGCAGTACTTC
TRBJ2-7 | NA | TRBV7-6 | NA | CASSLSGGLDEQYF | TGTGCCAGCAGCTTATCTGGGGGCCTGGACGAGCAGTACTTC
TRBJ1-5 | NA | TRBV14 | NA | CASSQGDRHNQPQHF | TGTGCCAGCAGCCAAGGTGACAGGCACAATCAGCCCCAGCATTTT
TRBJ1-6 | TRBD1 | TRBV27 | NA | CASSLRASIKQGNWSPLHF | TGTGCCAGCAGTTTAAGGGCCTCAATAAAACAGGGGAATTGGTCACCCCTCCACTTT
TRBJ2-3 | NA | TRBV9 | NA | CASSVVPDPGSTDTQYF | TGTGCCAGCAGCGTAGTCCCGGACCCAGGTAGCACAGATACGCAGTATTTT
TRBJ2-1 | NA | TRBV19 | NA | CASSMLGSYNEQFF | TGTGCCAGTAGTATGCTTGGCTCCTACAATGAGCAGTTCTTC
TRBJ2-2 | TRBD1 | TRBV11-2 | NA | CASSSYPQGASTGELFF | TGTGCCAGCAGCTCCTACCCACAGGGGGCGAGCACCGGGGAGCTGTTTTTT
TRBJ2-2 | TRBD2 | TRBV14 | NA | CASSQIASGGNTGELFF | TGTGCCAGCAGCCAAATCGCTAGCGGCGGGAACACCGGGGAGCTGTTTTTT
TRBJ2-5 | NA | TRBV19 | NA | CASSIFTGTKETQYF | TGTGCCAGTAGTATATTCACCGGGACAAAAGAGACCCAGTACTTC
TRBJ1-3 | TRBD1 | TRBV6-7 | large | CASRGDSSGNTIYF | TGTGCCAGCAGAGGGGACAGCTCTGGAAACACCATATATTTT
TRBJ1-1 | NA | TRBV7-9 | NA | CASSQGLGDTEAFF | TGTGCCAGCAGTCAGGGCCTCGGAGACACTGAAGCTTTCTTT
TRBJ2-5 | NA | TRBV6-5 | NA | CASSHIRARETQYF | TGTGCCAGCAGTCACATCAGGGCTCGAGAGACCCAGTACTTC
TRBJ1-5 | NA | TRBV13 | NA | CASSLGGSNQPQHF | TGTGCCAGCAGCTTGGGCGGTAGCAATCAGCCCCAGCATTTT
TRBJ2-7 | NA | TRBV6-5 | NA | CASRSTYEQYF | TGTGCCAGCAGGTCTACCTACGAGCAGTACTTC
TRBJ2-5 | NA | TRBV13 | NA | CASSLLQLEETQYF | TGTGCCAGCAGCCTCCTCCAGTTGGAAGAGACCCAGTACTTC
TRBJ1-5 | NA | TRBV27 | few | CASSSGGRHQPQHF | TGTGCCAGCAGTTCTGGGGGCAGGCATCAGCCCCAGCATTTT
TRBJ1-3 | NA | TRBV27 | few | CASSLRSGQSSGNTIYF | TGTGCCAGCAGTTTACGGTCAGGGCAGAGCTCTGGAAACACCATATATTTT
TRBJ1-2 | NA | TRBV2 | NA | CASGGRGTNYGYTF | TGTGCCAGCGGAGGGCGGGGGACCAACTATGGCTACACCTTC
TRBJ2-6 | NA | TRBV5-3 | NA | CATVSPVSGANVLTF | TGTGCCACCGTCTCCCCGGTTTCTGGGGCCAACGTCCTGACTTTC
TRBJ2-3 | NA | TRBV6-9 | once | CASSLLGPTDTQYF | TGTGCCAGCAGTCTACTAGGACCCACAGATACGCAGTATTTT
TRBJ2-1 | NA | TRBV5-6 | NA | CASSFRDVGHNEQFF | TGTGCCAGCAGCTTTCGGGATGTCGGGCACAATGAGCAGTTCTTC
TRBJ2-1 | NA | TRBV29-1 | NA | CSVGLWESPYNEQFF | TGCAGCGTTGGATTATGGGAGTCCCCCTACAATGAGCAGTTCTTC
TRBJ2-5 | TRBD1 | TRBV11-2 | NA | CASSSFPDRWEETQYF | TGTGCCAGCAGCTCCTTCCCGGACAGGTGGGAAGAGACCCAGTACTTC
TRBJ1-2 | NA | TRBV9 | NA | CASTTKGIGYGYTF | TGTGCCAGCACCACCAAGGGTATCGGCTATGGCTACACCTTC
TRBJ1-4 | TRBD1 | TRBV27 | NA | CASGDSAEKLFF | TGTGCCAGCGGGGACAGCGCGGAAAAACTGTTTTTT
TRBJ2-2 | TRBD1 | TRBV6-1 | NA | CASSGTGGMVGELFF | TGTGCCAGCAGTGGGACAGGGGGCATGGTCGGGGAGCTGTTTTTT
TRBJ2-2 | NA | TRBV15 | NA | CATSRDGDGRGTGELFF | TGTGCCACCAGCAGAGACGGTGATGGTCGGGGCACCGGGGAGCTGTTTTTT
TRBJ1-1 | NA | TRBV7-9 | NA | CATSTGKNTEAFF | TGTGCCACCTCCACCGGAAAGAACACTGAAGCTTTCTTT
TRBJ2-7 | TRBD1 | TRBV19 | NA | CASGTGLLYEQYF | TGTGCCAGTGGGACAGGGTTATTGTACGAGCAGTACTTC
TRBJ2-7 | NA | TRBV11-2 | NA | CASSDRGGGYEQYF | TGTGCCAGCAGCGATCGGGGAGGGGGGTACGAGCAGTACTTC
TRBJ2-7 | NA | TRBV28 | NA | CASSLPTRVSRLLSYEQYF | TGTGCCAGCAGTTTGCCTACCAGGGTTTCTCGCCTACTCTCCTACGAGCAGTACTTC